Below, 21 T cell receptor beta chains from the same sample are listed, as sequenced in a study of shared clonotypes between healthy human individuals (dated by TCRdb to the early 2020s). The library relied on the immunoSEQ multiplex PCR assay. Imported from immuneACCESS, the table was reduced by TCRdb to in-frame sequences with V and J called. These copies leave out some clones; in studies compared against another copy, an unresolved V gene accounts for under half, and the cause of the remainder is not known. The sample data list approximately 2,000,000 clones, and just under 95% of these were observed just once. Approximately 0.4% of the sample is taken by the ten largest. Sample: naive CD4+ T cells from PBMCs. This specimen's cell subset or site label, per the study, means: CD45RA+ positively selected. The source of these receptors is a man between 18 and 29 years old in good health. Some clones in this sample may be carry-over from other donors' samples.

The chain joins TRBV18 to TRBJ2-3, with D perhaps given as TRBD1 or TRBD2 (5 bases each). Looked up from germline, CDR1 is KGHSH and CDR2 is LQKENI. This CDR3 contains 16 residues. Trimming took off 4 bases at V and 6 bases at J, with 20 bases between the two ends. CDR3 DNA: TGTGCCAGCTCACTACTACGGGCCCCCGGGGCCGATACGCAGTATTTT. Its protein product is CASSLLRAPGADTQYF.

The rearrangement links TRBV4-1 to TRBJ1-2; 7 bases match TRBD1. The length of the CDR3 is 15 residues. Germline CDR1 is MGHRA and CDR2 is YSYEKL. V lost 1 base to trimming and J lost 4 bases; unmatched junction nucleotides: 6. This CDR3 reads CASSQAIDRVYGYTF. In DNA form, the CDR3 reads TGCGCCAGCAGCCAAGCTATAGACAGGGTCTATGGCTACACCTTC.

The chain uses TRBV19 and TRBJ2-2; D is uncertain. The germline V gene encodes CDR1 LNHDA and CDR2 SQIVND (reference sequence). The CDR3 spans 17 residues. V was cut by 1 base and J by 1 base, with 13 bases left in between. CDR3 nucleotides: TGTGCCAGTAGTATAGTGTTGGAGCTGGGGAACACCGGGGAGCTGTTTTTT. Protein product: CASSIVLELGNTGELFF.

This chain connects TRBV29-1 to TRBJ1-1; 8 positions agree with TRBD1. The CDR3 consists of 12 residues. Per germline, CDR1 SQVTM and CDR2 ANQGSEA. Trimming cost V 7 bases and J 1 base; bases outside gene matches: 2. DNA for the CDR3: TGCAGCGCGGGGACAGGGAACACTGAAGCTTTCTTT. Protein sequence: CSAGTGNTEAFF. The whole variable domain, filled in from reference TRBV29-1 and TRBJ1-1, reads SAVISQKPSRDICQRGTSLTIQCQVDSQVTMMFWYRQQPGQSLTLIATANQGSEATYESGFVIDKFPISRPNLTFSTLTVSNMSPEDSSIYLCSAGTGNTEAFFGQGTRLTVV.

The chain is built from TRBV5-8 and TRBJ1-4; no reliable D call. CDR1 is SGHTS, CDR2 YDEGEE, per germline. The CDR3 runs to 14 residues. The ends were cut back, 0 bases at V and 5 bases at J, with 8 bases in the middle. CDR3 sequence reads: CASSLERRNEKLFF. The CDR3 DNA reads TGTGCCAGCAGCTTGGAGAGACGAAATGAAAAACTGTTTTTT.

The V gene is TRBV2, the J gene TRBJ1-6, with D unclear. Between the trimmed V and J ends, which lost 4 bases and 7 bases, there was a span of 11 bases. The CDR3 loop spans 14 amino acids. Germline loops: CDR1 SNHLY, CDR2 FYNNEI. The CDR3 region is CASSVLGWNSPLHF. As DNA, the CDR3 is TGTGCCAGCAGTGTACTGGGGTGGAATTCACCCCTCCACTTT. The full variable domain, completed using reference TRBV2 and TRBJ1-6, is EPEVTQTPSHQVTQMGQEVILRCVPISNHLYFYWYRQILGQKVEFLVSFYNNEISEKSEIFDDQFSVERPDGSNFTLKIRSTKLEDSAMYFCASSVLGWNSPLHFGNGTRLTVT.

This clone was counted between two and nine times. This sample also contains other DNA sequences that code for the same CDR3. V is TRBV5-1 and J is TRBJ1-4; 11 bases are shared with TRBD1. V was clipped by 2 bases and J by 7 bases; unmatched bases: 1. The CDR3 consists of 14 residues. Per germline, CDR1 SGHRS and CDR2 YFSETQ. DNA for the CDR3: TGCGCCAGCAGCTTCGGGACAGGGGGTGAAAAACTGTTTTTT. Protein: CASSFGTGGEKLFF. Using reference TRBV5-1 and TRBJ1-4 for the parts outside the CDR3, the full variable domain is KAGVTQTPRYLIKTRGQQVTLSCSPISGHRSVSWYQQTPGQGLQFLFEYFSETQRNKGNFPGRFSGRQFSNSRSEMNVSTLELGDSALYLCASSFGTGGEKLFFGSGTQLSVL.

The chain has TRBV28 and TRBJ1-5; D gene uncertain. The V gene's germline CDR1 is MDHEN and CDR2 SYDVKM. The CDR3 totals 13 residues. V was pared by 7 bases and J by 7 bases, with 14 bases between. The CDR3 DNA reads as TGTGCCAGCATTCCGGTCGGCGGGCAGCCCCAGCATTTT. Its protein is CASIPVGGQPQHF.

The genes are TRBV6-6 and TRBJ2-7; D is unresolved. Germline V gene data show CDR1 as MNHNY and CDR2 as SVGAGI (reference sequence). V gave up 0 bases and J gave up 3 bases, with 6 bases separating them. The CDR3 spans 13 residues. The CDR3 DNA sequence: TGTGCCAGCAGTTACTCGGTCGACTACGAGCAGTACTTC. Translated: CASSYSVDYEQYF.

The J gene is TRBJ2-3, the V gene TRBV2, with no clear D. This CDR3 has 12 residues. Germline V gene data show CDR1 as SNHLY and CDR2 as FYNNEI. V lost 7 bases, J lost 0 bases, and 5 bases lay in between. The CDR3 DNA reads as TGTGCCAGCACCGCTAGCACAGATACGCAGTATTTT. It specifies CASTASTDTQYF.

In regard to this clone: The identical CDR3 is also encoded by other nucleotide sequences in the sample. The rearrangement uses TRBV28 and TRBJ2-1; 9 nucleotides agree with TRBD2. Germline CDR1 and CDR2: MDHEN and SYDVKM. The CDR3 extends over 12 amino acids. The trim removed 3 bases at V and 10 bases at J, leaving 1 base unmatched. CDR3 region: CASSLLAGEQFF. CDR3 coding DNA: TGTGCCAGCAGTTTGCTAGCGGGAGAGCAGTTCTTC.

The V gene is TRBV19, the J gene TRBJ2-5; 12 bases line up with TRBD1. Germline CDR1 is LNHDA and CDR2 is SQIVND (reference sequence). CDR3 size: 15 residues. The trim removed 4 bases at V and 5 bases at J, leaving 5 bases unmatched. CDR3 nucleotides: TGTGCCAGTAGTAGCGGGACAGGGGGCGAGGAGACCCAGTACTTC. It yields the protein CASSSGTGGEETQYF.

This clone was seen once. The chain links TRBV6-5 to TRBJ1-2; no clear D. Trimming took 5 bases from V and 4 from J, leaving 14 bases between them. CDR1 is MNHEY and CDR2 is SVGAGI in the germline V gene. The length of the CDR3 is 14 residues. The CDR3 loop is CASSRTIATYGYTF. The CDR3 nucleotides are TGTGCCAGCAGTCGGACTATAGCTACCTATGGCTACACCTTC.

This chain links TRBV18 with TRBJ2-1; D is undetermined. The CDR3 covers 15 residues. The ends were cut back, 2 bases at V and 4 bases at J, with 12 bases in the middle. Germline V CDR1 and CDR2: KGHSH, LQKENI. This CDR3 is CASSPVFGRYNEQFF. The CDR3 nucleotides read TGTGCCAGCTCACCAGTGTTTGGCCGGTACAATGAGCAGTTCTTC.

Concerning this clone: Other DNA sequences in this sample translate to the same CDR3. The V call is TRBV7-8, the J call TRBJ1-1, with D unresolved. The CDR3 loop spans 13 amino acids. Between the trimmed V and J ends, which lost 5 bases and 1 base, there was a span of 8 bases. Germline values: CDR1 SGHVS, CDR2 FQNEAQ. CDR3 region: CASSLTRNTEAFF. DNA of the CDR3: TGTGCCAGCAGCCTAACACGGAACACTGAAGCTTTCTTT.

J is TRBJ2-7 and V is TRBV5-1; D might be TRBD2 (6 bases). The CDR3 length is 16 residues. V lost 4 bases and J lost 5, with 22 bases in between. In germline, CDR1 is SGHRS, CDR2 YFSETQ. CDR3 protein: CASSPSGGMGKDEQYF. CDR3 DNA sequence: TGCGCCAGCAGCCCCTCGGGCGGGATGGGAAAGGACGAGCAGTACTTC.

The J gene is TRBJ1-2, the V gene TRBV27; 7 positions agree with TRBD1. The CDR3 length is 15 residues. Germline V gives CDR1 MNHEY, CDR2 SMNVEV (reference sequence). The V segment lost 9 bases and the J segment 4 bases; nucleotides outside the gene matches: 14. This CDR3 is CASSKPGTAIYGYTF. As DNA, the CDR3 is TGTGCCAGTTCTAAACCCGGGACAGCCATCTATGGCTACACCTTC.

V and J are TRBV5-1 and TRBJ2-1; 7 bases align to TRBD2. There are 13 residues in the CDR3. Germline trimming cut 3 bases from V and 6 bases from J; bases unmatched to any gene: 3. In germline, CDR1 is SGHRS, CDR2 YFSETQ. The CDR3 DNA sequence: TGCGCCAGCAGCTGGGGGAGGGTCAATGAGCAGTTCTTC. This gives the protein CASSWGRVNEQFF.

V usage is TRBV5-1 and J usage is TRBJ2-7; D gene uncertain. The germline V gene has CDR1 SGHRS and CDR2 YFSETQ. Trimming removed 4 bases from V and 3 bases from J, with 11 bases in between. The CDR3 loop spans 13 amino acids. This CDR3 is CASSREQFYEQYF. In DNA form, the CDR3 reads TGCGCCAGCAGCCGAGAACAGTTCTACGAGCAGTACTTC. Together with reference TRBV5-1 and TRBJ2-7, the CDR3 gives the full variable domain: KAGVTQTPRYLIKTRGQQVTLSCSPISGHRSVSWYQQTPGQGLQFLFEYFSETQRNKGNFPGRFSGRQFSNSRSEMNVSTLELGDSALYLCASSREQFYEQYFGPGTRLTVT.

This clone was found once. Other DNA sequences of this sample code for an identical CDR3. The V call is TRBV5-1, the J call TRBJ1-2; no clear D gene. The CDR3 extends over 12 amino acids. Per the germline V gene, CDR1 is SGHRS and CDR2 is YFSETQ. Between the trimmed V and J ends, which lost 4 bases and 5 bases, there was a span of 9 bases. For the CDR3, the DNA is TGCGCCAGCAGCCCAGGAGGTTATGGCTACACCTTC. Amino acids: CASSPGGYGYTF.

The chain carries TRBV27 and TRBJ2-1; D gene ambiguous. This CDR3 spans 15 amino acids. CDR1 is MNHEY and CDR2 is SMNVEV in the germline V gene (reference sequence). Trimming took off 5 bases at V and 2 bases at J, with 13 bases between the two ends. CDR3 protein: CASSPRVGAYNEQFF. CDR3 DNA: TGTGCCAGCAGTCCTCGAGTCGGAGCCTACAATGAGCAGTTCTTC.